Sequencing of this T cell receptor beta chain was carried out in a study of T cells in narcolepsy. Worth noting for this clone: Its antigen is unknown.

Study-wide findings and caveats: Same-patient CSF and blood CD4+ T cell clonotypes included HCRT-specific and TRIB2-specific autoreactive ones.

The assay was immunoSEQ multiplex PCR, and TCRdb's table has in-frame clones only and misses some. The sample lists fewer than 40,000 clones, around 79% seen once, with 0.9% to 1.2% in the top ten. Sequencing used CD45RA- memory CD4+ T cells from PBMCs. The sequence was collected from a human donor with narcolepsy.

CDR3 in amino acids: CASSPKAGLGPQHF. As DNA, the CDR3 is TGTGCCAGCTCTCCCAAGGCAGGGTTAGGGCCCCAGCATTTT. The chain combines TRBV18 with TRBJ1-5, with TRBD1 as a possible D gene (5 bases). Germline CDR1 is KGHSH and CDR2 is LQKENI. V was clipped by 6 bases and J by 9 bases, with 18 bases between them. The CDR3 totals 14 residues.